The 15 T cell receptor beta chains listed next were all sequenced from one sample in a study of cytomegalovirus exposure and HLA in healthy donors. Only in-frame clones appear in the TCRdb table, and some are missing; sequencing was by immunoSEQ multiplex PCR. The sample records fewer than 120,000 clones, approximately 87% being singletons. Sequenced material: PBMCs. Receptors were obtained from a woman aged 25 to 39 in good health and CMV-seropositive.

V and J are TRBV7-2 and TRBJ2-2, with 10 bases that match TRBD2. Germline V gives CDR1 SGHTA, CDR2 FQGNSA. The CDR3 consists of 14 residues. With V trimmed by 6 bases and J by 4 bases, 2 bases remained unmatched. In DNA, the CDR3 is TGTGCCAGCAGGGGACTAGCGACCACCGGGGAGCTGTTTTTT. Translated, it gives CASRGLATTGELFF. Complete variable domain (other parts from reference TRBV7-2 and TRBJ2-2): GAGVSQSPSNKVTEKGKDVELRCDPISGHTALYWYRQSLGQGLEFLIYFQGNSAPDKSGLPSDRFSAERTGGSVSTLTIQRTQQEDSAVYLCASRGLATTGELFFGEGSRLTVL.

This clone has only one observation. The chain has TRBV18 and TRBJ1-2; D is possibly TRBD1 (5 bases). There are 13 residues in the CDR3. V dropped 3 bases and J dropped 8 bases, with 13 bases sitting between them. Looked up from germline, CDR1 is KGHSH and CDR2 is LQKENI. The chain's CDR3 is CASSPKAGRGYTF. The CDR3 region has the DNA TGTGCCAGCTCACCGAAGGCAGGGCGAGGCTACACCTTC. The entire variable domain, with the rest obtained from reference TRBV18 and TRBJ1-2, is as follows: NAGVMQNPRHLVRRRGQEARLRCSPMKGHSHVYWYRQLPEEGLKFMVYLQKENIIDESGMPKERFSAEFPKEGPSILRIQQVVRGDSAAYFCASSPKAGRGYTFGSGTRLTVV.

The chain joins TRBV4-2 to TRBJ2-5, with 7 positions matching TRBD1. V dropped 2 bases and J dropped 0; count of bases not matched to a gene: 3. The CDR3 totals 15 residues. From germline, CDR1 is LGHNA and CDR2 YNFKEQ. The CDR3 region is CASSQLGTDQETQYF. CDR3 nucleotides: TGTGCCAGCAGCCAACTGGGGACAGACCAAGAGACCCAGTACTTC.

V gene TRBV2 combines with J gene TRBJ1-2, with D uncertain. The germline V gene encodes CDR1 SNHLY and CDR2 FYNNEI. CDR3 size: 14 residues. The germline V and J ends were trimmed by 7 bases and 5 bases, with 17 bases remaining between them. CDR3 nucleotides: TGTGCCAGCACGAGTCACGGGAGATCATATGGCTACACCTTC. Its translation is CASTSHGRSYGYTF.

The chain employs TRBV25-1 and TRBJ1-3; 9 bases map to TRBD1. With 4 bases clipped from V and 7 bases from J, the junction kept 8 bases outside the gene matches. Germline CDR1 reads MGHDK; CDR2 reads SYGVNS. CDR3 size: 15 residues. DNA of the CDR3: TGTGCCAGCAGTGCGCCGGGACAGGGTAGGAACACCATATATTTT. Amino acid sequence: CASSAPGQGRNTIYF.

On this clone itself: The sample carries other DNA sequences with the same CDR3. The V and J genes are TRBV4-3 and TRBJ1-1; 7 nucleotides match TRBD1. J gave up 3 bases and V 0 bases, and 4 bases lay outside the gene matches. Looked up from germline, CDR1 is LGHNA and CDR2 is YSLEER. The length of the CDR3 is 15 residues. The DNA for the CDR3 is TGCGCCAGCAGCCAAGAGGGCAGGGGGGACACTGAAGCTTTCTTT. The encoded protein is CASSQEGRGDTEAFF.

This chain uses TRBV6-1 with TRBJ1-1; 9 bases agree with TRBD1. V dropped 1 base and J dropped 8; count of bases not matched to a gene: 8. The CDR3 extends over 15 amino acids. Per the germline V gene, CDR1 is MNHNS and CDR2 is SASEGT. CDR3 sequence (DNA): TGTGCCAGCAGTGAAGTGACAGGGGGTTCGGCGGAAGCTTTCTTT. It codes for CASSEVTGGSAEAFF.

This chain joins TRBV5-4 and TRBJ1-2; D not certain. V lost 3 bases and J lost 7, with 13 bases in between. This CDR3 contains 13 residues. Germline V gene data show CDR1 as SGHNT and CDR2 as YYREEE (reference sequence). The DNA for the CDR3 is TGTGCCAGCAGCTCCACGGGTGATCGTGGCTACACCTTC. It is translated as CASSSTGDRGYTF.

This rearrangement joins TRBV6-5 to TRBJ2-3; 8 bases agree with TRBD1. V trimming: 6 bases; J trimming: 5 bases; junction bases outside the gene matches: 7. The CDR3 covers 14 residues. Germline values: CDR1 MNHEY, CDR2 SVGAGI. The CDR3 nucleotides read TGTGCCAGCAGCCGGACAGGGTTTGGAGATACGCAGTATTTT. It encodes CASSRTGFGDTQYF.

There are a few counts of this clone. Written as DNA, the CDR3 is TGTGCCATCAGTGAGCCAATGACTAGCGGGGGACCCCACTCCTACGAGCAGTACTTC. Its protein is CAISEPMTSGGPHSYEQYF. The chain joins TRBV10-3 to TRBJ2-7, with 12 bases fitting TRBD2. Trimming at V came to 2 bases and at J to 0 bases, leaving 11 bases not matched to a gene. CDR1 is ENHRY, CDR2 SYGVKD, per germline. The CDR3 covers 19 residues.

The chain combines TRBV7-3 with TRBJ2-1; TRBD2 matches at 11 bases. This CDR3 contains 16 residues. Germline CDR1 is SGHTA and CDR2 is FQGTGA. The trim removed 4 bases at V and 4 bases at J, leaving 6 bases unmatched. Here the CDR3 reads CASSSQGLADYNEQFF. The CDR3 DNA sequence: TGTGCCAGCAGCTCACAGGGACTAGCGGATTACAATGAGCAGTTCTTC.

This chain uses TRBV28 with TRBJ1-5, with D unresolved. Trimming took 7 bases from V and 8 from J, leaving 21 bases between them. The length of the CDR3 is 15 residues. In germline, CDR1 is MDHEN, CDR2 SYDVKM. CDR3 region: CASKGLLRPREPQHF. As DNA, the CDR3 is TGTGCCAGCAAAGGACTCCTCCGACCGCGGGAGCCCCAGCATTTT.

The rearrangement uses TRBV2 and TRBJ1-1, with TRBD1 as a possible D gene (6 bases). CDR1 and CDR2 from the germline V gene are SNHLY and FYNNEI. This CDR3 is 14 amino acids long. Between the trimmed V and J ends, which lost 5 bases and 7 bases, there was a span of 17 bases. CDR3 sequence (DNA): TGTGCCAGCAGTCACAACAAGGGGGACAATGAAGCTTTCTTT. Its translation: CASSHNKGDNEAFF.

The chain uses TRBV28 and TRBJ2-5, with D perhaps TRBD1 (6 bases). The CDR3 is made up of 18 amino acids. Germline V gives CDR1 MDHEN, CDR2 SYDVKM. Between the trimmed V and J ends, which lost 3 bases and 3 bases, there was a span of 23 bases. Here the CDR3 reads CASSLLSRALQGKETQYF. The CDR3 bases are TGTGCCAGCAGTTTGTTGTCTCGGGCCCTACAGGGTAAAGAGACCCAGTACTTC.

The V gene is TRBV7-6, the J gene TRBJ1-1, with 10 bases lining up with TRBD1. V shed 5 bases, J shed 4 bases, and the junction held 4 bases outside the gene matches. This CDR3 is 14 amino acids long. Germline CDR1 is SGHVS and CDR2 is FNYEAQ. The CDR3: CASSVDRGGTEAFF. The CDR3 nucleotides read TGTGCCAGCAGCGTGGACAGGGGGGGCACTGAAGCTTTCTTT.